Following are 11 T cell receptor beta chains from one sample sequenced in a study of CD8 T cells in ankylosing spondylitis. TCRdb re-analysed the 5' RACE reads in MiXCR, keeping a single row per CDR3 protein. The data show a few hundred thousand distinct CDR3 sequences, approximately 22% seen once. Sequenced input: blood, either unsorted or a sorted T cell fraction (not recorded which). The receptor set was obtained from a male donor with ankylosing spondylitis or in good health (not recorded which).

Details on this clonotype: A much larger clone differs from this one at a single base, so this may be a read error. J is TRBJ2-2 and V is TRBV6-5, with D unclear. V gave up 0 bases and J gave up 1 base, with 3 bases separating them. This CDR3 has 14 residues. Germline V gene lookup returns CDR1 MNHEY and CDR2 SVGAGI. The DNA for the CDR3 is TGTGCCAGCAGTTACTCGCAGAACACCGGGGAGCTGTTTTTT. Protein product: CASSYSQNTGELFF.

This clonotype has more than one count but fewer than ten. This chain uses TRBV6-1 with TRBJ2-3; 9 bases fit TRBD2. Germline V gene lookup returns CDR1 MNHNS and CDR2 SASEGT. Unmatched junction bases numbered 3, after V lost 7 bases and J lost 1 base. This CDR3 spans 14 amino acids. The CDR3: CASTIAGGTDTQYF. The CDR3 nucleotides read TGTGCCAGCACCATAGCGGGGGGCACAGATACGCAGTATTTT.

CDR3 DNA sequence: TGTGCCAGCAGCCCCGGGACAGGAGCTAATCAGCCCCAGCATTTT. This gives the protein CASSPGTGANQPQHF. The genes are TRBV3-1 and TRBJ1-5; TRBD1 matches at 8 bases. This CDR3 has 15 amino acids. J lost 4 bases, V lost 4 bases, and 6 bases had no gene match. Looked up from germline, CDR1 is LGHDT and CDR2 is YNNKEL (reference sequence).

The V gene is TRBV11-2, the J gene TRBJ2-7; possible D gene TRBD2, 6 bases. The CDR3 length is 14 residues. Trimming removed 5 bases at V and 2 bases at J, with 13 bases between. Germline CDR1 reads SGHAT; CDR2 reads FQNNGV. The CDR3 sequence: CASSHGTHAYEQYF. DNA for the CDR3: TGTGCCAGCAGCCACGGGACTCATGCCTACGAGCAGTACTTC. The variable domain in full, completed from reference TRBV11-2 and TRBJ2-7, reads EAGVAQSPRYKIIEKRQSVAFWCNPISGHATLYWYQQILGQGPKLLIQFQNNGVVDDSQLPKDRFSAERLKGVDSTLKIQPAKLEDSAVYLCASSHGTHAYEQYFGPGTRLTVT.

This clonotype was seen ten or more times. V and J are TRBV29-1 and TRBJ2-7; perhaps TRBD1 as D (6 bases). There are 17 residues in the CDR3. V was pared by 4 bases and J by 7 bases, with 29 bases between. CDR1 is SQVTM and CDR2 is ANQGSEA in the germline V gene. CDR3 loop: CSVVMAGDPSLAGEQYF. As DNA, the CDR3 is TGCAGCGTTGTGATGGCAGGGGACCCCAGTTTGGCAGGGGAGCAGTACTTC.

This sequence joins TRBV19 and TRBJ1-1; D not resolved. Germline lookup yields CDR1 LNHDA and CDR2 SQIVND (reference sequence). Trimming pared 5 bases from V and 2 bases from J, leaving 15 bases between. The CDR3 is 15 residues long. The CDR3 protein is CASSLMAVANTEAFF. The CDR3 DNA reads TGTGCCAGTAGTCTGATGGCGGTAGCAAACACTGAAGCTTTCTTT.

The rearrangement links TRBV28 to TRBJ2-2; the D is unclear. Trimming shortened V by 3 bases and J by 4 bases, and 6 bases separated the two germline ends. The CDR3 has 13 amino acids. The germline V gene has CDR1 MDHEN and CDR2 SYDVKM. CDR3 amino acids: CASSFRVTGELFF. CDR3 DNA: TGTGCCAGCAGTTTTAGGGTCACCGGGGAGCTGTTTTTT.

CDR3 loop: CASRGRTDDTEAFF. The CDR3 bases are TGTGCAAGTCGAGGGCGGACGGATGACACTGAAGCTTTCTTT. The chain combines TRBV12-2 with TRBJ1-1; the table names TRBD1, a call not compared with the DNA. TRBV12-2 is shown as a pseudogene. The CDR3 has 14 amino acids.

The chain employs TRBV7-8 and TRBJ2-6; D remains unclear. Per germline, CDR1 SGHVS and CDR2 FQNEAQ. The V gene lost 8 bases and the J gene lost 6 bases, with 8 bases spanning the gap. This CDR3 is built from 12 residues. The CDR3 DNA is TGTGCCAGCTCCCCGGAGGCCAACGTCCTGACTTTC. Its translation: CASSPEANVLTF.

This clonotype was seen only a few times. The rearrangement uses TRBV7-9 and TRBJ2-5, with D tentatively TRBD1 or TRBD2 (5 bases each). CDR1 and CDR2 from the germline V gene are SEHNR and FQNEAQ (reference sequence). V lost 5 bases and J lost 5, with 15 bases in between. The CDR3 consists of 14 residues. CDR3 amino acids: CASSPLGVTETQYF. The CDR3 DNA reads TGTGCCAGCAGCCCGCTGGGGGTTACGGAGACCCAGTACTTC.

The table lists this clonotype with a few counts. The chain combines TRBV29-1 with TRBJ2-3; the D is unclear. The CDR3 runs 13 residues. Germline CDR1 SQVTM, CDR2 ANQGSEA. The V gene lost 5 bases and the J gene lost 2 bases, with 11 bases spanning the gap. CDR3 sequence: CSVCVSHTDTQYF. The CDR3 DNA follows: TGCAGCGTTTGTGTCTCCCACACAGATACGCAGTATTTT.